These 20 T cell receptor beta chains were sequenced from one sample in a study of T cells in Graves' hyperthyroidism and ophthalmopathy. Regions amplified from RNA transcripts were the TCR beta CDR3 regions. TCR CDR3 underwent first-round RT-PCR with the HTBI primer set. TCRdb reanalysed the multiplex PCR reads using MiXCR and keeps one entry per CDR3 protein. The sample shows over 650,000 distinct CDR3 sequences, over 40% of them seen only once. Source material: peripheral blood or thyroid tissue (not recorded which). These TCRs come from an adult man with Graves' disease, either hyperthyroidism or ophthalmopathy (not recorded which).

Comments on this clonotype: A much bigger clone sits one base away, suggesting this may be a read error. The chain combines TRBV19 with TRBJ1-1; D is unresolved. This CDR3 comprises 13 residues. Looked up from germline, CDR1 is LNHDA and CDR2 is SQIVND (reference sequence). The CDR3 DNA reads TGTGCCACTAGCAGCGGCAGGAACACTGGAGCTTTCTTT. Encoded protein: CATSSGRNTGAFF.

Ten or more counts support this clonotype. CDR3 amino acids: CASSDPRVYGYTF. In DNA form, the CDR3 reads TGTGCCAGCAGTGATCCCAGGGTCTATGGCTACACCTTC. This chain connects TRBV25-1 to TRBJ1-2; TRBD1 might be the D (5 bases). With 3 bases removed from V and 4 bases from J, the gap between germline ends came to 9 bases. The CDR3 is 13 amino acids. Germline lookup yields CDR1 MGHDK and CDR2 SYGVNS.

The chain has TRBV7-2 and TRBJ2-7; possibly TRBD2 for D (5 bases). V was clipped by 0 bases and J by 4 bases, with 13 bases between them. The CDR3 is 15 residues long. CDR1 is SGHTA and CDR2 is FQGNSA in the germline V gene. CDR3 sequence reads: CASSLAGDSMYEQYF. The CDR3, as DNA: TGTGCCAGCAGCTTAGCGGGAGATAGCATGTACGAGCAGTACTTC.

The CDR3 DNA reads as TGTGCCAGTACTCGGTCGTTGAACACTGAAGCTTTCTTT. It codes for CASTRSLNTEAFF. The chain uses TRBV19 and TRBJ1-1; no clear D. Germline V gene data show CDR1 as LNHDA and CDR2 as SQIVND (reference sequence). This CDR3 is built from 13 residues. Trimming shortened V by 7 bases and J by 0 bases, and 9 bases separated the two germline ends.

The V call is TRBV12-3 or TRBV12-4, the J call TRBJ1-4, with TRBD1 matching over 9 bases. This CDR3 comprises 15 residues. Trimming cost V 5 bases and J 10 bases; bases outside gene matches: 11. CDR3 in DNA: TGTGCCAGCAGTCCACCGGGACAGGGAGGCGCAAAACTGTTTTTT. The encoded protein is CASSPPGQGGAKLFF.

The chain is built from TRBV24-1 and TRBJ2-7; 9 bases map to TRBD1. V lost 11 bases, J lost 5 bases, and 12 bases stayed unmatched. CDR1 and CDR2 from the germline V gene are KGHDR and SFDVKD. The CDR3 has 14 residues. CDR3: CASSQPGQGDEQYF. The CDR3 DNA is TGTGCCAGCAGCCAACCGGGACAGGGTGACGAGCAGTACTTC.

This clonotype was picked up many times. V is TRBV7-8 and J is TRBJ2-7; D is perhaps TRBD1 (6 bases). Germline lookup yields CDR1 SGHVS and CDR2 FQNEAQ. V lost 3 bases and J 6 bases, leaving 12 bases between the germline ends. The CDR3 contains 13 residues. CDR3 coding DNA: TGTGCCAGCAGCTTCTACAGGGTTCCCGAGCAGTACTTC. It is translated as CASSFYRVPEQYF.

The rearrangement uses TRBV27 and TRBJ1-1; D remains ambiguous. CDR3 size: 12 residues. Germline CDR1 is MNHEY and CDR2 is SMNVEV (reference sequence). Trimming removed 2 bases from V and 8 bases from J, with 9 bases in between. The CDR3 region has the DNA TGTGCCAGCAGTTTAAACGGACGGGAAGCTTTCTTT. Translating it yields CASSLNGREAFF.

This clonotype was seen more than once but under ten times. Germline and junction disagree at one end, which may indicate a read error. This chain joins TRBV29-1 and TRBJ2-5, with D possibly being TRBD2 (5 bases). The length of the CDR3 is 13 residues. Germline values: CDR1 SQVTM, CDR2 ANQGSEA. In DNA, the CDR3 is TGCAGCGTTGTCCTAGCCGCCCAAGAGACTCAGTACTTC. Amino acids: CSVVLAAQETQYF.

The CDR3 DNA reads TGTGCCAGCAGCTTGGGACGGACTACCTACGAGCAGTACTTC. This gives the protein CASSLGRTTYEQYF. The genes are TRBV13 and TRBJ2-7; D perhaps matches TRBD2 (6 bases). V was shortened by 3 bases and J by 2 bases, with 11 bases between the two germline ends. Germline CDR1 PRHDT, CDR2 FYEKMQ (reference sequence). The CDR3 length is 14 residues.

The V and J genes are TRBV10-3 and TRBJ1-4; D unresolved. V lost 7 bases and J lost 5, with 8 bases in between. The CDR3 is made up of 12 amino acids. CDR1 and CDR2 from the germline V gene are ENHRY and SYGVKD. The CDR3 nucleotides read TGTGCCATCACAGACCAGAATGAAAAACTGTTTTTT. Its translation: CAITDQNEKLFF.

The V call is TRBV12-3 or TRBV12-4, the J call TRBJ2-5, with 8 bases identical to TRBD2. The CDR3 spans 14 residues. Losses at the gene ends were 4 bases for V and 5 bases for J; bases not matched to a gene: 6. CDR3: CASSSGGSRETQYF. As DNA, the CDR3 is TGTGCCAGCAGTTCGGGGGGGTCGAGGGAGACCCAGTACTTC.

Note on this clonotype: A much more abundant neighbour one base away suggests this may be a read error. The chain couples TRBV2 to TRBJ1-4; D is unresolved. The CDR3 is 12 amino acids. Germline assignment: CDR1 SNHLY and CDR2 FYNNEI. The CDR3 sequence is CASSELNEKLLF. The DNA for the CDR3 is TGTGCCAGCAGTGAGCTCAATGAAAAACTGTTATTT.

In nucleotides, the CDR3 is TGTGCCTGGAGTCAGGGACGCGCCCGGGGCTACACCTTC. It is translated as CAWSQGRARGYTF. V is TRBV7-9 and J is TRBJ1-2; maybe TRBD1 (5 bases). Germline V gene sequence: CDR1 SEHNR, CDR2 FQNEAQ (reference sequence). The CDR3 has 13 residues. With 11 bases removed from V and 8 bases from J, the gap between germline ends came to 21 bases.

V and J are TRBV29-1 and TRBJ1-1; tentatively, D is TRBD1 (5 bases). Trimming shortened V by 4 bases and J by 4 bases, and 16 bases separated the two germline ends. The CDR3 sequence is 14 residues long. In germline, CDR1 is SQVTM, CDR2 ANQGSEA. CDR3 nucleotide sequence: TGCAGCGTTGCCAGTTCTGTCGGGGGCACTGAAGCTTTCTTT. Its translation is CSVASSVGGTEAFF.

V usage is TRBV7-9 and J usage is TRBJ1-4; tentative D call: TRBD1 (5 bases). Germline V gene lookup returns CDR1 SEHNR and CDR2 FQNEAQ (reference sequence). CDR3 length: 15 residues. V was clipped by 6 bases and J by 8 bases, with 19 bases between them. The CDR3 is CASRLQRGLAEKLFF. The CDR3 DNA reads TGTGCCAGCAGGTTGCAGAGGGGTTTGGCCGAAAAACTGTTTTTT.

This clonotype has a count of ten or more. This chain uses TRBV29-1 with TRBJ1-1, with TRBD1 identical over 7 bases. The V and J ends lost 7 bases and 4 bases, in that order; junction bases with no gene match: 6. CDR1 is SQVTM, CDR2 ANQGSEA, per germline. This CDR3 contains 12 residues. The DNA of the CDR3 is TGCAGCGCCTCAGGGGGAGGCACTGAAGCTTTCTTT. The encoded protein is CSASGGGTEAFF.

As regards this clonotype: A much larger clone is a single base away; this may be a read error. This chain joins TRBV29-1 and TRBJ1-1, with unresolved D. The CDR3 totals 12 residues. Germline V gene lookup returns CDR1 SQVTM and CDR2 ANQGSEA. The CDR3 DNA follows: TGCGGCGTTGCGAGATGGAACACTGAAGCTTTCTTT. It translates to CGVARWNTEAFF.

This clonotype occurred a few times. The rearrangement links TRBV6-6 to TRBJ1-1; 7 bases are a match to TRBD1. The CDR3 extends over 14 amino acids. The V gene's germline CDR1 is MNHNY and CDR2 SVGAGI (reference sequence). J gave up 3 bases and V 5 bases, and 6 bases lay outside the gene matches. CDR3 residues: CASSPDRDYTEAFF. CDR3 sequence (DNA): TGTGCCAGCAGTCCCGACAGGGATTACACTGAAGCTTTCTTT.

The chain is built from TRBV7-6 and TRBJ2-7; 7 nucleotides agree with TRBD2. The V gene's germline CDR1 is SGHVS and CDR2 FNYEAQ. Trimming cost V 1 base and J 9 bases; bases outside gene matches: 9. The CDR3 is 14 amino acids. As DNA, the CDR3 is TGTGCCAGCAGCTTAGGGGAGGGGAGTTTTAGGCAGTACTTC. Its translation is CASSLGEGSFRQYF.